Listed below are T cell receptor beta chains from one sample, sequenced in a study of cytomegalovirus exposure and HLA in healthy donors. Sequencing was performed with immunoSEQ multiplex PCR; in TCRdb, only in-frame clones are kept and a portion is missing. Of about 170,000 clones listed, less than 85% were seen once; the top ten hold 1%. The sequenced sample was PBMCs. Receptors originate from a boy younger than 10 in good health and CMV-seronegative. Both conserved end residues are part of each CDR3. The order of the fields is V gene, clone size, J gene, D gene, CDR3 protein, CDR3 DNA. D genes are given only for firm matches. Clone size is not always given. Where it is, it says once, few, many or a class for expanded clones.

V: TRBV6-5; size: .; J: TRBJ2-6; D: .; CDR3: CASSPGAGANVLTF; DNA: TGTGCCAGCAGTCCAGGGGCTGGGGCCAACGTCCTGACTTTC
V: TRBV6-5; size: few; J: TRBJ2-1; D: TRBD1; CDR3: CASRPYYRGHNEQFF; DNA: TGTGCCAGCAGGCCGTATTACAGGGGCCACAATGAGCAGTTCTTC
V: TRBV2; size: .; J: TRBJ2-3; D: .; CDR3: CASRETLAGSTDTQYF; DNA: TGTGCCAGCAGAGAAACATTGGCGGGGAGCACAGATACGCAGTATTTT
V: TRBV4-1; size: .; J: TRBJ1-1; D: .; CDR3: CASSPTGQFTEAFF; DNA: TGCGCCAGCAGCCCCACAGGACAGTTCACTGAAGCTTTCTTT
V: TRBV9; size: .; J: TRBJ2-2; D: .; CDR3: CASSVSVEGGDTGELFF; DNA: TGTGCCAGCAGCGTATCTGTAGAGGGAGGAGACACCGGGGAGCTGTTTTTT
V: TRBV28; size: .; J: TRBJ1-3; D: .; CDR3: CASFPPRGSAAGNTIYF; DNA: TGTGCCAGCTTTCCCCCTCGCGGGTCCGCGGCAGGAAACACCATATATTTT
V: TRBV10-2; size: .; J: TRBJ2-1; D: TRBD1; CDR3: CASIPGQGNNEQFF; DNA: TGCGCCAGTATCCCGGGACAGGGGAACAATGAGCAGTTCTTC
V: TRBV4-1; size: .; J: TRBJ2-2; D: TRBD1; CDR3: CASSHVRGRTGELFF; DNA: TGCGCCAGCAGCCACGTCAGGGGGCGGACCGGGGAGCTGTTTTTT
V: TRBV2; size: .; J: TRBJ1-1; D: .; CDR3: CASSERLQQTEAFF; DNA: TGTGCCAGCAGTGAAAGGTTACAGCAGACTGAAGCTTTCTTT
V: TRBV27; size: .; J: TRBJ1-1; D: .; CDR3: CASSLSRGGNTEAFF; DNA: TGTGCCAGCAGTTTATCCAGGGGCGGGAACACTGAAGCTTTCTTT
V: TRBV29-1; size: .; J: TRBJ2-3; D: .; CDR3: CSITQSFTDTQYF; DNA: TGCAGCATCACACAGAGTTTCACAGATACGCAGTATTTT
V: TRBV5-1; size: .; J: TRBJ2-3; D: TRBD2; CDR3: CASSLSLAASTDTQYF; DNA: TGCGCCAGCAGCTTATCACTAGCGGCTAGCACAGATACGCAGTATTTT
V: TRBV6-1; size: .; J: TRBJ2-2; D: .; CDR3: CASSVGRTYTGELFF; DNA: TGTGCCAGCAGTGTAGGCAGGACTTACACCGGGGAGCTGTTTTTT
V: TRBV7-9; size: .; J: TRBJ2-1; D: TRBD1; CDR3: CSSSQGTGDWFF; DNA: TGTTCCAGCAGCCAAGGGACAGGGGATTGGTTCTTC
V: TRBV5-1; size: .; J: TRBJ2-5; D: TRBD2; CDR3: CASSSSGRRETQYF; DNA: TGCGCCAGCAGCTCTAGCGGGAGGAGGGAGACCCAGTACTTC
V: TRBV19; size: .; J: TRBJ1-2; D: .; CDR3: CASSALRGIYGYTF; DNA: TGTGCCAGTAGCGCCCTGCGGGGAATCTATGGCTACACCTTC
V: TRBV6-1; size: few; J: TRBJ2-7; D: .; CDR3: CASSEPDTESYEQYF; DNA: TGTGCCAGCAGTGAACCCGACACAGAGTCCTACGAGCAGTACTTC
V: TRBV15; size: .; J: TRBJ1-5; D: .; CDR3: CATSRVYMQGHQPQHF; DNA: TGTGCCACCAGCAGAGTTTATATGCAGGGCCATCAGCCCCAGCATTTT
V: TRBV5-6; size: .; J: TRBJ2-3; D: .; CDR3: CASSSGADTQYF; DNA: TGTGCCAGCAGCTCAGGGGCAGATACGCAGTATTTT
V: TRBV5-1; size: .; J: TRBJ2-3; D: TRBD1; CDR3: CASRWATGATDTQYF; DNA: TGCGCCAGCAGGTGGGCGACAGGGGCCACAGATACGCAGTATTTT
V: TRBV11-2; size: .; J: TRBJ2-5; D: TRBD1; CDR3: CASSLEGQGGPETQYF; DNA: TGTGCCAGCAGCTTAGAAGGACAGGGGGGGCCGGAGACCCAGTACTTC
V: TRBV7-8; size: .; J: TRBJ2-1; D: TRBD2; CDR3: CASSLGGLARNNEQFF; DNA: TGTGCCAGCAGCTTAGGAGGACTAGCGAGGAACAATGAGCAGTTCTTC
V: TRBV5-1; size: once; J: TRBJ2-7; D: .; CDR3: CASSLDSGPAREQYF; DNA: TGCGCCAGCAGCTTGGATAGCGGCCCGGCTCGCGAGCAGTACTTC
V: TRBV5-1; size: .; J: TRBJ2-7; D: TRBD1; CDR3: CASREQTGYLHEQYF; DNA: TGCGCCAGCAGGGAGCAGACAGGGTACTTACACGAGCAGTACTTC
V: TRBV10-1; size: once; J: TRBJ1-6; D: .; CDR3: CASSESVADYNSPLHF; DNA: TGCGCCAGCAGTGAGTCGGTAGCCGATTATAATTCACCCCTCCACTTT
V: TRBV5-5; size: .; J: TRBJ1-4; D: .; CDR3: CASSSSRLPNEKLFF; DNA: TGTGCCAGCAGCTCCTCGAGGCTACCTAATGAAAAACTGTTTTTT
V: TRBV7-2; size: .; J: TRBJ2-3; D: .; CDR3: CASSSRGGVIDTQYF; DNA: TGTGCCAGCAGCTCCAGGGGTGGGGTGATAGATACGCAGTATTTT
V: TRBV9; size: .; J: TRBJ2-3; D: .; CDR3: CASSANTDTQYF; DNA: TGTGCCAGCAGCGCCAATACAGATACGCAGTATTTT
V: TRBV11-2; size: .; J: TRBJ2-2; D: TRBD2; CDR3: CASRPIAGNTGELFF; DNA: TGTGCCAGCAGGCCAATAGCGGGGAACACCGGGGAGCTGTTTTTT
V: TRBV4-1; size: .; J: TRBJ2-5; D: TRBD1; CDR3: CASRADRGPRETQYF; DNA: TGCGCCAGCAGGGCGGACAGGGGGCCTCGGGAGACCCAGTACTTC
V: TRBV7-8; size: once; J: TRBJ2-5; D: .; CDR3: CASSLLPQETQYF; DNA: TGTGCCAGCAGCTTACTCCCCCAAGAGACCCAGTACTTC
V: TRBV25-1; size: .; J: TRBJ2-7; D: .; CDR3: CASSLLGGGYEQYF; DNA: TGTGCCAGCAGCCTCCTGGGGGGTGGTTACGAGCAGTACTTC
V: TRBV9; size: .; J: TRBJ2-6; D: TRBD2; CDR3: CASSGGRAGANVLTF; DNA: TGTGCCAGCAGCGGGGGGAGGGCTGGGGCCAACGTCCTGACTTTC
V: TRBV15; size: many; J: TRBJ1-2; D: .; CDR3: CATSRDRGLPGGYTF; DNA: TGTGCCACCAGCAGAGATAGAGGGTTGCCGGGCGGCTACACCTTC
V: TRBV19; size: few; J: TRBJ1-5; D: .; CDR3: CASSATGGRSNQPQHF; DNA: TGTGCCAGTAGTGCCACGGGGGGACGGAGCAATCAGCCCCAGCATTTT
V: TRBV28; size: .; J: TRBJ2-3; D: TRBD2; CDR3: CASRRASGADTQYF; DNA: TGTGCCAGCAGGAGAGCTAGCGGGGCAGATACGCAGTATTTT
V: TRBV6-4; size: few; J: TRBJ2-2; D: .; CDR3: CASSEGPGMNTGELFF; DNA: TGTGCCAGCAGTGAGGGTCCAGGGATGAACACCGGGGAGCTGTTTTTT
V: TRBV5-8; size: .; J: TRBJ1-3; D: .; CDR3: CASSPLGDIFHTIYF; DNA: TGTGCCAGCAGCCCCCTAGGGGACATCTTCCACACCATATATTTT
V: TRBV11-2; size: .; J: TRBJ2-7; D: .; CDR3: CASSLPGHQEQYF; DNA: TGTGCCAGCAGCTTACCGGGACATCAGGAGCAGTACTTC
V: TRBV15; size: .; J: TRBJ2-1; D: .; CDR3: CATSRRLHNEQFF; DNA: TGTGCCACCAGCAGGAGACTTCACAATGAGCAGTTCTTC
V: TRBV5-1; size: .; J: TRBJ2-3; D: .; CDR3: CASSPAPRDTQYF; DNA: TGCGCCAGCAGCCCGGCCCCGCGGGATACGCAGTATTTT
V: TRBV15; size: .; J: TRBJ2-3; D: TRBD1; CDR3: CATSRDGTGVGTDTQYF; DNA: TGTGCCACCAGCAGAGACGGTACAGGGGTAGGCACAGATACGCAGTATTTT
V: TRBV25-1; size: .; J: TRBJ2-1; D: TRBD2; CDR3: CASSESSGREYNEQFF; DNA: TGTGCCAGCAGTGAATCTAGCGGGAGGGAATACAATGAGCAGTTCTTC
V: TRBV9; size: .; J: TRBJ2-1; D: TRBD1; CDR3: CASSIGDRNNEQFF; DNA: TGTGCCAGCAGCATTGGGGACAGGAACAATGAGCAGTTCTTC
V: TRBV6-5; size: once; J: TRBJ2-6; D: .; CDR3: CASRGQSSGANVLTF; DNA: TGTGCCAGCAGGGGACAAAGCTCTGGGGCCAACGTCCTGACTTTC
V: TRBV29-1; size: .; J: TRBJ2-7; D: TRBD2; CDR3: CSVDDPGTSGFEQYF; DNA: TGCAGCGTTGATGACCCCGGGACTAGCGGGTTTGAGCAGTACTTC
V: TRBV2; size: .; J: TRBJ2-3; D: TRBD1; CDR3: CASKPPGQGTDTQYF; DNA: TGTGCCAGCAAACCCCCGGGACAGGGTACAGATACGCAGTATTTT
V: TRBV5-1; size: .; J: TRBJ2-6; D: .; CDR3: CASSFQASSKVSGANVLTF; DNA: TGCGCCAGCAGCTTTCAAGCCTCATCAAAAGTCTCTGGGGCCAACGTCCTGACTTTC
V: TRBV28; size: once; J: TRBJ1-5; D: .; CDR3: CASSLDGNQPQHF; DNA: TGTGCCAGCAGCCTAGATGGCAATCAGCCCCAGCATTTT
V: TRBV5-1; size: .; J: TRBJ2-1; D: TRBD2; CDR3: CASSLALAGPSSNEQFF; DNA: TGCGCCAGCAGCTTGGCACTAGCGGGCCCAAGCTCGAATGAGCAGTTCTTC
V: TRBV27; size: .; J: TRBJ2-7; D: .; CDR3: CASSLGALDEQYF; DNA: TGTGCCAGCAGTTTAGGAGCCCTGGACGAGCAGTACTTC
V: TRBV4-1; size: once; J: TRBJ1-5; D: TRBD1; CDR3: CASSQGDRENQPQHF; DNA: TGCGCCAGCAGCCAGGGGGACAGGGAAAATCAGCCCCAGCATTTT
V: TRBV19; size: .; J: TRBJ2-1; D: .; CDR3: CASSIMFERVSYNEQFF; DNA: TGTGCCAGTAGTATAATGTTTGAAAGAGTATCCTACAATGAGCAGTTCTTC